This T cell receptor beta chain stems from a study of blood T cell repertoires in COVID-19 (dated by TCRdb to about 2020). With respect to the entire study: Samples from collaborators originated in the United States, Italy and Spain and spanned both the acute and convalescent phases of COVID-19. The material from the prospective study consisted of cDNA or gDNA derived from T cells, B-cell-depleted T cells, or PBMCs. Deeply sampled blood TCRbeta repertoires from subjects exposed to, actively infected with, or recovered from COVID-19 were included in the dataset. The repertoires were released in a freely available public database meant as a resource for research on the immune response to SARS-CoV-2. The samples were drawn from the first 160 participants of the ongoing ImmuneRACE study and from some 1,300 subjects provided by 6 global collaborators. Sample metadata almost always included a de-identified subject ID, COVID-19 status, age in years and sex. Where available, HLA class I and class II types were obtained from metadata supplied by the sample provider rather than from assay-based typing.

Broader findings and caveats from the paper: The amount of clinical and demographic metadata varied by source and participant and was provided uncurated.

In the case of this clone: Its recognized antigen is unknown. No base qualities exist here, and no much larger clone lies one base off it.

Based on the germline V gene, the CDR1 and CDR2 sequences are SNHLY and FYNNEI. The junction shows trimming of 3 bases on V and 4 bases on J, and the gene matches do not reach 4 bases of it. The CDR3 starts with the cysteine, ends with the phenylalanine, and has 14 residues. Just the 42-base CDR3 DNA is kept, in frame starting at base 1. Enrolling through a virtual design, the prospective study's participants ranged in age from roughly 18 to 95 years and lived across some 23 United States geographic areas. In the prospective study, cohorts were assigned on the basis of participant-reported clinical history obtained from a screening survey and a study questionnaire. For ImmuneRACE Cohort 3, a participant was defined as recovered based on two consecutive negative NP/OP PCR tests, clearance by a healthcare professional, or resolution of symptoms. Mobile phlebotomists in the prospective study collected whole blood, serum and a nasopharyngeal or oropharyngeal swab from every participant. Prospective study participants could optionally give additional blood draws and questionnaires over an approximately two-month period. Blood samples from the prospective study were shipped frozen or at room temperature prior to DNA extraction.

The immunoSEQ Assay, a bias-controlled multiplex PCR, was used to amplify TCRbeta CDR3 regions from genomic DNA. Regarding the original processing steps: The number of nucleated cells in each sample was estimated from the amplification of reference gene primers within the assay. To quantify the absolute abundance of each unique TCRbeta CDR3 rearrangement, sequence reads were collapsed and filtered. For each sample, productive Simpson clonality was calculated by taking the square root of Simpson's diversity index across productive rearrangements. The immuneACCESS repertoire file appears here via TCRdb, limited to in-frame rearrangements. These files lack a portion of the clones; in checked studies, under half of the deficit traces to unresolved V genes, and the cause of the others is not known. V and J calls and clone size are copied from that table; D and trimming were computed from the DNA. The table for this sample lists around 300,000 clones; less than 85% of them were counted only once. Together, the top ten hold roughly 2.6% of the sample.

The specimen was PBMCs or T cells enriched from blood (not recorded which). The receptor's source is a woman aged 45-60 years who had recovered from COVID-19. The chain joins TRBV2 to TRBJ1-2, with 8 bases aligning to TRBD1. The CDR3 region: CASSEGTGIYGYTF. The bases read TGTGCCAGCAGTGAGGGGACAGGCATCTATGGCTACACCTTC.